This entry features one T cell receptor (beta chain) sequence. Some clones are missing from TCRdb's copy, which holds only in-frame ones; the method was immunoSEQ multiplex PCR. The sample carries about 32,000 clones, approximately 86% recorded once. These data belong to a study of sequential checkpoint blockade in melanoma. Treatment of the sample: randomized to nivolumab then ipilimumab (arm A) or the reverse (arm B). No patient had prior DNA-damaging chemotherapy. Sorted cells were live CD3+CD8+, lacking CD19 and CD56, from PBMCs. This CDR3 contains 12 residues. Germline V gene lookup returns CDR1 SQVTM and CDR2 ANQGSEA. V dropped 3 bases and J dropped 0 bases, with 6 bases sitting between them.

The sequence derives from a human donor with melanoma. This rearrangement joins TRBV29-1 to TRBJ2-7; D is possibly TRBD2 (6 bases). This specimen was CD8+ T cells sorted from blood (inferred from file names), taken from a patient given nivolumab and ipilimumab in sequence. CDR3 amino acids: CSVEEGSYEQYF. As DNA, the CDR3 is TGCAGCGTTGAGGAGGGCTCCTACGAGCAGTACTTC.